What follows are 21 T cell receptor beta chains derived from one specimen sequenced in a study of T cells in Graves' hyperthyroidism and ophthalmopathy. TCR beta CDR3 regions were amplified from RNA transcripts. The TCR CDR3 was amplified in a first-round RT-PCR using the HTBI primer set. MiXCR, applied by TCRdb to the multiplex PCR reads, yields one record per CDR3 protein. Here the sample spans hundreds of thousands of distinct CDR3 sequences, approximately 14% being singletons. The sample consisted of blood. These TCRs come from a woman under 40 with Graves' hyperthyroidism that later progressed to Graves' ophthalmopathy.

At least ten counts were recorded for this clonotype. CDR3 loop: CAISWDRDNYGYTF. CDR3 bases: TGTGCCATCAGTTGGGACAGGGATAACTATGGCTACACCTTC. This chain links TRBV10-3 with TRBJ1-2; TRBD1 aligns across 9 bases. Germline assignment: CDR1 ENHRY and CDR2 SYGVKD. The J segment lost 1 base and the V segment lost 5 bases, leaving 2 bases of the junction unmatched. The CDR3 runs 14 residues.

This clonotype has just a few counts. The V and J genes are TRBV3-1 and TRBJ2-5, with D tentatively TRBD1 (5 bases). This CDR3 comprises 14 residues. Trimming pared 0 bases from V and 3 bases from J, leaving 8 bases between. Germline CDR1 is LGHDT and CDR2 is YNNKEL (reference sequence). CDR3 DNA: TGTGCCAGCAGCCAAGAGGCCAGGGAAGAGACCCAGTACTTC. Its protein product is CASSQEAREETQYF.

V is TRBV2 and J is TRBJ2-7; 10 nucleotides align to TRBD2. The CDR3 spans 14 residues. Germline values: CDR1 SNHLY, CDR2 FYNNEI. The V and J ends lost 4 bases and 6 bases, in that order; junction bases with no gene match: 6. CDR3 nucleotides: TGTGCCAGCAGTGTTGAACTAGCGGGAAGCGAGCAGTACTTC. It codes for CASSVELAGSEQYF.

The chain uses TRBV15 and TRBJ2-1, with a tentative D call TRBD1 (6 bases). CDR1 is LNHNV and CDR2 is YYDKDF in the germline V gene (reference sequence). V was clipped by 0 bases and J by 7 bases, with 25 bases between them. CDR3 size: 19 residues. CDR3 bases: TGTGCCACCAGCAGAGATCACCCCACGCAGGGGTCCCGTAGGAATGAGCAGTTCTTC. The encoded protein is CATSRDHPTQGSRRNEQFF.

Comment on this clonotype: This could be a read error, since a much larger clone is one nucleotide away. The rearrangement links TRBV18 to TRBJ2-5; TRBD2 matches 8 bases. The CDR3 runs to 14 residues. The germline V gene encodes CDR1 KGHSH and CDR2 LQKENI. V trimming: 4 bases; J trimming: 5 bases; junction bases outside the gene matches: 6. The CDR3 protein is CASSQIQRGETQYF. The CDR3 nucleotides are TGTGCCAGCTCACAAATCCAGCGGGGGGAGACCCAGTACTTC.

This clonotype was seen ten or more times. This chain uses TRBV12-3 or TRBV12-4 with TRBJ1-4, with TRBD1 as a possible D gene (6 bases). V lost 2 bases and J lost 8, with 15 bases in between. The CDR3 has 15 residues. CDR3 protein: CASSLSAGASEKLFF. DNA for the CDR3: TGTGCCAGCAGTTTAAGTGCAGGGGCTTCGGAAAAACTGTTTTTT.

This clonotype was recorded at least ten times. This chain connects TRBV28 to TRBJ2-7; tentatively, D is TRBD1 or TRBD2 (5 bases each). The CDR3 has 12 residues. V gave up 2 bases and J gave up 8 bases, with 10 bases separating them. The germline V gene encodes CDR1 MDHEN and CDR2 SYDVKM. DNA of the CDR3: TGTGCCAGCAGTTTAGGGGGAGTACAGCAGTACTTC. This gives the protein CASSLGGVQQYF.

In its sample, this clonotype was seen many times. The chain carries TRBV20-1 and TRBJ2-3; 8 bases map to TRBD2. The V and J ends lost 4 bases and 3 bases, in that order; junction bases with no gene match: 6. This CDR3 has 14 amino acids. Germline lookup yields CDR1 DFQATT and CDR2 SNEGSKA (reference sequence). The CDR3 bases are TGCAGTGCTACAAGCGGGAGTGTAACAGATACGCAGTATTTT. It translates to CSATSGSVTDTQYF.

This CDR3 is CASSDGGRLVAGELFF. CDR3 nucleotides: TGTGCCAGTAGTGATGGGGGGCGTCTCGTCGCCGGGGAGCTGTTTTTT. The chain links TRBV19 to TRBJ2-2; D may correspond to TRBD1 or TRBD2 (6 bases each). The V and J ends lost 5 bases and 6 bases respectively, with 19 bases between them. The CDR3 runs 16 residues. Germline CDR1 is LNHDA and CDR2 is SQIVND (reference sequence).

In its sample, this clonotype was seen many times. J is TRBJ1-5 and V is TRBV7-2, with D possibly TRBD1 on 6 matching bases. The CDR3 has 14 residues. The germline V and J ends were trimmed by 8 bases and 0 bases, with 11 bases remaining between them. Germline loops: CDR1 SGHTA, CDR2 FQGNSA. The CDR3 spells CASGPGASNQPQHF. The CDR3 DNA follows: TGTGCCAGCGGCCCAGGGGCTAGCAATCAGCCCCAGCATTTT.

This clonotype was seen more than once but under ten times. The V gene is TRBV3-1, the J gene TRBJ2-2; no clear D gene. The CDR3 sequence is 14 residues long. CDR1 and CDR2 from the germline V gene are LGHDT and YNNKEL (reference sequence). Deletions cut 0 bases from V and 6 bases from J, with 8 bases between. The CDR3 DNA follows: TGTGCCAGCAGCCAAGACATCCCTGCCGGGGAGCTGTTTTTT. Its protein product is CASSQDIPAGELFF.

The CDR3 is CASSMASSYNEQFF. DNA for the CDR3: TGTGCCAGTAGTATGGCGTCCTCCTACAATGAGCAGTTCTTC. The gene calls are TRBV19 and TRBJ2-1, with D unclear. The V and J ends lost 3 bases and 0 bases respectively, with 6 bases between them. This CDR3 comprises 14 residues. In germline, CDR1 is LNHDA, CDR2 SQIVND (reference sequence).

This clonotype was observed at least ten times. The chain carries TRBV12-3 or TRBV12-4 and TRBJ1-4; tentatively, D is TRBD1 (5 bases). The V gene lost 5 bases and the J gene lost 7 bases, with 17 bases spanning the gap. The CDR3 is made up of 15 amino acids. CDR3 DNA sequence: TGTGCCAGCAGTACGACCGGGCAGGGACTTGAAAAACTGTTTTTT. It yields the protein CASSTTGQGLEKLFF.

There are many counts of this clonotype. This rearrangement joins TRBV12-3 or TRBV12-4 to TRBJ1-2, with 12 bases identical to TRBD1. The length of the CDR3 is 16 residues. V shed 8 bases, J shed 8 bases, and the junction held 15 bases outside the gene matches. In DNA form, the CDR3 reads TGTGCCAGCGGCCTCAGTCCGGGACAGGGGGCGCGGGGCTACACCTTC. Translating it yields CASGLSPGQGARGYTF.

This clonotype was seen at least ten times. The chain combines TRBV6-7 with TRBJ1-5; tentative D call: TRBD1 (6 bases). TRBV6-7 is sorted into the ORF group, with uncertain function. V was cut by 2 bases and J by 6 bases, with 11 bases left in between. The CDR3 totals 14 residues. The CDR3 is CASSYPTGAQPQHF. The DNA for the CDR3 is TGTGCCAGCAGTTACCCGACAGGCGCTCAGCCCCAGCATTTT.

V is TRBV7-3 and J is TRBJ1-2; D gene uncertain. V was clipped by 8 bases and J by 4 bases, with 23 bases between them. Germline V lookup: CDR1 SGHTA, CDR2 FQGTGA. The CDR3 spans 16 residues. The CDR3 coding sequence is TGTGCCAGCCTATTCAAAAGGGTGGGCCGGGGCTATGGCTACACCTTC. This encodes CASLFKRVGRGYGYTF.

Ten or more counts support this clonotype. This chain connects TRBV3-1 to TRBJ1-2; D unresolved. Germline V CDR1 and CDR2: LGHDT, YNNKEL (reference sequence). This CDR3 contains 15 residues. V lost 1 base and J lost 0, with 9 bases in between. This chain's CDR3 is CASSQGGGANYGYTF. The CDR3 DNA is TGTGCCAGCAGCCAAGGTGGCGGAGCTAACTATGGCTACACCTTC.

This clonotype was seen at least ten times. V is TRBV7-2 and J is TRBJ2-2; tentatively, D is TRBD2 (5 bases). Germline V lookup: CDR1 SGHTA, CDR2 FQGNSA. The CDR3 extends over 14 amino acids. Trimming cost V 5 bases and J 7 bases, with 14 bases left between them. In DNA form, the CDR3 reads TGTGCCAGCAGCCCTTGGGGAGCTGGCGGGGAGCTGTTTTTT. The encoded protein is CASSPWGAGGELFF.

This clonotype was counted only a few times. The chain uses TRBV20-1 and TRBJ2-1, with D uncertain. The CDR3 is 12 amino acids. Germline-derived CDR1 and CDR2 are DFQATT and SNEGSKA (reference sequence). V was shortened by 1 base and J by 3 bases, with 4 bases between the two germline ends. The CDR3 sequence is CSARVGYNEQFF. CDR3 nucleotides: TGCAGTGCTAGAGTGGGCTACAATGAGCAGTTCTTC.

This clonotype was recorded many times. The rearrangement links TRBV7-2 to TRBJ2-7; tentative D call: TRBD1 (5 bases). Trimming removed 3 bases from V and 2 bases from J, with 8 bases in between. The CDR3 totals 13 residues. The germline V gene has CDR1 SGHTA and CDR2 FQGNSA. The CDR3, as DNA: TGTGCCAGCAGCTTGACAGCTACCTACGAGCAGTACTTC. Encoded protein: CASSLTATYEQYF.

This clonotype was counted ten times or more. This rearrangement joins TRBV2 to TRBJ2-5, with 12 bases that match TRBD2. J was trimmed by 4 bases and V by 4 bases; bases with no gene match: 7. Looked up from germline, CDR1 is SNHLY and CDR2 is FYNNEI. The CDR3 contains 16 residues. The CDR3 loop reads CASSVPSGRASETQYF. CDR3 bases: TGTGCCAGCAGTGTGCCTAGCGGGAGGGCCTCAGAGACCCAGTACTTC.